Detailed here is one TCR beta chain. Its antigen remains undetermined. No base quality values were provided; no much bigger clone lies one nucleotide off. The germline V gene encodes CDR1 SNHLY and CDR2 FYNNEI. Deletion took 11 bases off V and 2 bases off J, with a span of 14 bases between the germline ends. The CDR3 covers 13 residues, taking in both the cysteine and the phenylalanine. Only the CDR3 DNA stays, 39 bases, in frame from base 1. Known numbers of KT2, a T cell clone whose TCR had been sequenced previously, were spiked into unfractionated PBMC to test the sensitivity and accuracy of the pipeline. A range of KT2-to-PBMC ratios was produced by mixing KT2 cells with a fixed number of PBMC. This sample stems from a study of quantifying T cell responses using KT2 cells (dated by TCRdb to about 2017). Broadly, across the study: RNA was DNase-treated and reverse transcribed with TCR alpha and beta constant-region primers, mostly using SuperScript III. Under optimum conditions, the T4 ligation step was estimated to exceed 8% efficiency. PCR2 was performed as a SYBR Green qPCR and was stopped at a predetermined fluorescence threshold so that over-amplification was avoided.

The library was made by UMI-ligation and nested PCR. Using T4 RNA ligase 1, a single-stranded oligonucleotide bearing the Illumina SP2 sequence plus a UMI was ligated onto the 3' end of the cDNA. PCR1 consisted of 4 cycles (98 degrees C 15 s, 69 degrees C 30 s, 72 degrees C 40 s), and for the beta primer an equimolar mix of RC1.1 and RC1.2 was used to cover TRBC1 and TRBC2. From PCR2 onward, TCR alpha and beta chains were processed separately, and sample indices and Illumina adaptors were added. Placed after an 8-base spacer, the UMI was made up of 12 random nucleotides arranged as two hexamers with a spacer between them. The libraries were sequenced on an Illumina MiSeq using v2 2x251 paired-end chemistry, usually with 12 to 13 samples in each run. PhiX DNA at roughly 4.5-7% was added to each sequencing library to increase diversity. From the authors' description of their analysis: Raw reads were converted to FASTQ with bcl2fastq and were demultiplexed by dual indices with Demultiplexor. V and J genes were assigned by Decombinator through tag matching, with a single base-pair mismatch being allowed. UMIs were used by Collapsinator to correct both sequencing errors and frequency errors caused by PCR heterogeneity. CDR3Translator converted Decombinator identifiers into nucleotide sequence, translated that sequence into amino acids, and extracted CDR3 based on C- and N-terminal motifs. Each distinct KT2 TCR was counted as one cluster of KT2 sequences that shared a single unique molecular identifier. TCRdb itself trimmed the public reads at Q25 with fastp, ran MiXCR and retained productive beta chains. Rows matching on CDR3 protein sequence are summarized as one entry with the most common DNA and genes. The V and J calls here are based on TCRdb, not the publication. This sample holds 40,000 to 55,000 distinct CDR3 sequences; 11% were observed only once. Together, the top ten hold under 11% of the sample.

Findings and caveats that apply to the study as a whole: Saturation in the detection of KT2 sequences was observed at very high KT2 spike-in numbers. No side-by-side comparison between this pipeline and other TCR sequencing techniques was included in the study. KT2 sequences were detected down to the lowest spike-in tested, which was about one KT2 cell per 100,000 PBMC. Counts of KT2 alpha and beta sequences scaled linearly with input KT2 cell number over several orders of magnitude.

Sequencing was carried out using PBMCs spiked with cells of the T cell clone KT2. This clonotype originated in a human donor. This sequence uses TRBV2 and TRBJ2-3; TRBD2 is a weak D gene call, 6 bases matching. The CDR3 sequence is CASSGEITDTQYF. The DNA sequence is as follows: TGTGCCTCCTCGGGGGAAATCACAGATACGCAGTATTTT.